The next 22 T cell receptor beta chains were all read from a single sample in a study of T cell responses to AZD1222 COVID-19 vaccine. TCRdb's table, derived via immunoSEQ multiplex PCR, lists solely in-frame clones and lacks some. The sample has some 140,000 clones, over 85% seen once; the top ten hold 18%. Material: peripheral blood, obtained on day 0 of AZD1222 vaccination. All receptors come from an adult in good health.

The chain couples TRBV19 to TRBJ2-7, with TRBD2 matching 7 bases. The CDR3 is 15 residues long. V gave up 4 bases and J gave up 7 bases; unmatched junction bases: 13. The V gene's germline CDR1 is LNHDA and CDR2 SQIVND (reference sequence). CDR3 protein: CASSSPQAGVNEQYF. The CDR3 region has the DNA TGTGCCAGTAGTAGCCCTCAGGCGGGAGTGAATGAGCAGTACTTC.

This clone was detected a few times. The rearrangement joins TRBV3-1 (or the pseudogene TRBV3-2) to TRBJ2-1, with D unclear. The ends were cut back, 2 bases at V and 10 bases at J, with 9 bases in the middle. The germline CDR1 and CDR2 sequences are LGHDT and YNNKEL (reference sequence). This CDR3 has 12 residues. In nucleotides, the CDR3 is TGTGCCAGCAGCCAAAGGGTAGGGGAGCAGTTCTTC. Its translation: CASSQRVGEQFF.

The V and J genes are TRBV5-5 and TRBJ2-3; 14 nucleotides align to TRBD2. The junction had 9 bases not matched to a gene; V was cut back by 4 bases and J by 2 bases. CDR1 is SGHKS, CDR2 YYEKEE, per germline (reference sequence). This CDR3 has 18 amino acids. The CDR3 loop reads CASSGGGLAGGLTDTQYF. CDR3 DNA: TGTGCCAGCAGCGGGGGCGGACTAGCGGGGGGCCTCACAGATACGCAGTATTTT.

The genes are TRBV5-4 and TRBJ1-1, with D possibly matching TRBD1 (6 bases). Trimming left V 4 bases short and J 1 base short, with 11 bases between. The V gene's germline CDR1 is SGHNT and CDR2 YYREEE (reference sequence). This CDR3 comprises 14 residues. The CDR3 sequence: CASSPIQGNTEAFF. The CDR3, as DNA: TGTGCCAGCAGCCCAATACAGGGGAACACTGAAGCTTTCTTT.

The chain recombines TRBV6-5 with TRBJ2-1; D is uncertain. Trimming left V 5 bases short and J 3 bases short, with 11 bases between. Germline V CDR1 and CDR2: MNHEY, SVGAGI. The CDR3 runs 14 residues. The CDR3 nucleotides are TGTGCCAGCAGTAAACAGAGCCTCTACAATGAGCAGTTCTTC. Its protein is CASSKQSLYNEQFF.

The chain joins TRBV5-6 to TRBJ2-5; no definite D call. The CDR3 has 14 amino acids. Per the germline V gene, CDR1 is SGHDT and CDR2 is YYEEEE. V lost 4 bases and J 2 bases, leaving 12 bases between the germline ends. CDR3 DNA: TGTGCCAGCAGCCTGCCCCAAATTCAAGAGACCCAGTACTTC. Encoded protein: CASSLPQIQETQYF.

The DNA for the CDR3 is TGTGCCAGCAGCTACGGGACTAGCGTATCAGATACGCAGTATTTT. Amino acids: CASSYGTSVSDTQYF. The rearrangement links TRBV5-8 to TRBJ2-3; 10 bases are shared with TRBD2. The germline V gene encodes CDR1 SGHTS and CDR2 YDEGEE. V dropped 3 bases and J dropped 4; count of bases not matched to a gene: 5. CDR3 length equals 15 residues.

CDR3 residues: CASSLDVGNYGYTF. The CDR3 coding sequence is TGTGCCAGCAGCTTAGACGTGGGGAACTATGGCTACACCTTC. V is TRBV11-2 and J is TRBJ1-2; D is uncertain. CDR1 is SGHAT and CDR2 is FQNNGV in the germline V gene. The CDR3 runs to 14 residues. The V gene lost 0 bases and the J gene lost 2 bases, with 7 bases spanning the gap.

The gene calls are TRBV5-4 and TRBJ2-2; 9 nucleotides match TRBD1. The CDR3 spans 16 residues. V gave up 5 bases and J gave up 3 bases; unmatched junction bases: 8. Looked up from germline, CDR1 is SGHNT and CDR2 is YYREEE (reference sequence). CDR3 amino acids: CASSRGQGIYTGELFF. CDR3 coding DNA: TGTGCCAGCAGTCGCGGACAGGGGATATACACCGGGGAGCTGTTTTTT.

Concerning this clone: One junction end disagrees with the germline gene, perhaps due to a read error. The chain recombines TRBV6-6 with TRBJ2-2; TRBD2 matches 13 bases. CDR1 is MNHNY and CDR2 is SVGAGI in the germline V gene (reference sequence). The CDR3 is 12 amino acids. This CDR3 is CASRVTSGGLIF. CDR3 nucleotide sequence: TGTGCCAGCAGAGTGACTAGCGGGGGGCTAATTTTT.

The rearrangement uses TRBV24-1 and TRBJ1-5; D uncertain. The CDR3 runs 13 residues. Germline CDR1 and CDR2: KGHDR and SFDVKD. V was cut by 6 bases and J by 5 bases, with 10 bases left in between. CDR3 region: CATSTVYDQPQHF. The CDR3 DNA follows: TGTGCCACCAGTACTGTCTACGATCAGCCCCAGCATTTT.

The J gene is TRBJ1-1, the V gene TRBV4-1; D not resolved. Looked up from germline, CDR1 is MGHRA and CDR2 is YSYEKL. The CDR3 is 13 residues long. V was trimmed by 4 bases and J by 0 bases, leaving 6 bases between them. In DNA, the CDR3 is TGCGCCAGCAGCCCAAGGTTGAACACTGAAGCTTTCTTT. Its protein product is CASSPRLNTEAFF.

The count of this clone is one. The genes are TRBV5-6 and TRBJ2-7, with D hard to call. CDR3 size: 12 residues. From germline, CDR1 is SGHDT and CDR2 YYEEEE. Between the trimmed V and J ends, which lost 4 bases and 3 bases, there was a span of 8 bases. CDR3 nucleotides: TGTGCCAGCAGCCGAACCCTCTACGAGCAGTACTTC. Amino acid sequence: CASSRTLYEQYF.

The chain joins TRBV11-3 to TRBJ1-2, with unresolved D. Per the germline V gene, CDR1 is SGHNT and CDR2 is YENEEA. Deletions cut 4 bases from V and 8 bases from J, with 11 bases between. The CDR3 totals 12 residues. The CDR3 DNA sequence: TGTGCCAGCAGCTCCTTTAGTAGCGGCTACACCTTC. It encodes CASSSFSSGYTF.

The CDR3 reads CASSRQGVLGTEAFF. CDR3 sequence (DNA): TGTGCCAGCAGTCGACAGGGGGTGCTTGGCACTGAAGCTTTCTTT. V gene TRBV6-2 or TRBV6-3 combines with J gene TRBJ1-1, with 9 bases fitting TRBD1. The CDR3 is made up of 15 amino acids. V was clipped by 5 bases and J by 4 bases; unmatched bases: 8. Germline-derived CDR1 and CDR2 are MNHEY and SVGEGT.

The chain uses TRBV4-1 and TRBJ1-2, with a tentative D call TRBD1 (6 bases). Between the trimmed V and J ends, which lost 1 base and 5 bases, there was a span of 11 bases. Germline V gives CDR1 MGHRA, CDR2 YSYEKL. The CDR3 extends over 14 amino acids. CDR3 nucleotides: TGCGCCAGCAGCCAAGCAGACAGGACGTATGGCTACACCTTC. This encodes CASSQADRTYGYTF.

In DNA form, the CDR3 reads TGTGCCAGCAGCTGGGGGAGCTATACTAACTATGGCTACACCTTC. It translates to CASSWGSYTNYGYTF. This chain uses TRBV7-8 with TRBJ1-2, with a possible D match to TRBD1 (5 bases). The CDR3 has 15 residues. Trimming left V 4 bases short and J 0 bases short, with 12 bases between. Germline CDR1 is SGHVS and CDR2 is FQNEAQ.

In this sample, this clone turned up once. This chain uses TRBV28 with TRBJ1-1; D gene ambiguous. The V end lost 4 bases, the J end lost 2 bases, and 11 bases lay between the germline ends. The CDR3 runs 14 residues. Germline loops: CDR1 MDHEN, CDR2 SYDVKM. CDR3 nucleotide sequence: TGTGCCAGCAGTTCCCCTGGTGAAAACACTGAAGCTTTCTTT. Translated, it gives CASSSPGENTEAFF.

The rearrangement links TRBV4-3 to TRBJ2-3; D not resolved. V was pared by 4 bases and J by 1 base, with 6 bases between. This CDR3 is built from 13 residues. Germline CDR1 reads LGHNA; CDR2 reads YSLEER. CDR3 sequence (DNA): TGCGCCAGCAGCCCACTGGGCACAGATACGCAGTATTTT. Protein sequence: CASSPLGTDTQYF.

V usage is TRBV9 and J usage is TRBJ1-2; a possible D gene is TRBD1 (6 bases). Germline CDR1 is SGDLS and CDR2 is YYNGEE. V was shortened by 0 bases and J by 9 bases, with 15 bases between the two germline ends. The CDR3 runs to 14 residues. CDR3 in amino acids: CASSVAEGDRSYTF. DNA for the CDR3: TGTGCCAGCAGCGTAGCGGAGGGGGATAGGAGCTACACCTTC.

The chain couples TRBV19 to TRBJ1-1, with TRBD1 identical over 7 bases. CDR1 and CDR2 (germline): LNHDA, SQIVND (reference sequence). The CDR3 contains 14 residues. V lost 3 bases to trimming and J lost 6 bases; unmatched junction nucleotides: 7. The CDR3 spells CASSMGQPRAEAFF. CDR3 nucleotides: TGTGCCAGTAGTATGGGACAGCCAAGAGCTGAAGCTTTCTTT.

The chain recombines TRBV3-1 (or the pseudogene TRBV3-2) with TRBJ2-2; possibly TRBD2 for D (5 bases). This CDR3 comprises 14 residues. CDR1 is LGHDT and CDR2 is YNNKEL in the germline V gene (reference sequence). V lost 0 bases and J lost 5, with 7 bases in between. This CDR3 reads CASSQDPGTGELFF. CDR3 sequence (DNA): TGTGCCAGCAGCCAAGATCCGGGAACCGGGGAGCTGTTTTTT.